These 21 T cell receptor beta chains were all obtained from the same sample, sequenced in a study of vaccination effects on CD4 cells after COVID-19. Antigens of these TCRs are unknown. This table comes from immunoSEQ multiplex PCR, and its TCRdb copy is limited to in-frame clones, with some not included. This table holds about 73,000 clones, roughly 79% found once. After expansion with viral peptide pools in the ViraFEST assay, antigen-specific CD4+ T cells were sequenced. The culture ran for under eleven days, and then CD4+ T cells were isolated. All vaccine recipients tested negative for nucleocapsid antibodies and had never contracted SARS-CoV-2 infection. The sequencing here drew on CD4+ T cells from PBMCs cultured with HCoV-NL63 spike peptides, taken before COVID-19 vaccination. The receptors derive from a human donor who received a COVID-19 vaccine.

This rearrangement joins TRBV7-3 to TRBJ2-3; TRBD1 agrees at 8 bases. Germline lookup yields CDR1 SGHTA and CDR2 FQGTGA. V trimming: 1 base; J trimming: 1 base; junction bases outside the gene matches: 7. This CDR3 contains 17 residues. CDR3 coding DNA: TGTGCCAGCAGCTTAAACCCCAGGGGGCTCGGCACAGATACGCAGTATTTT. Translation: CASSLNPRGLGTDTQYF.

This clone was recorded once. The rearrangement uses TRBV28 and TRBJ1-2; a weak D match, TRBD1 (5 bases). The CDR3 is 13 residues long. V lost 6 bases and J 2 bases, leaving 10 bases between the germline ends. Germline CDR1 and CDR2: MDHEN and SYDVKM. CDR3 region: CASRTGGNYGYTF. In nucleotides, the CDR3 is TGTGCCAGCAGAACAGGAGGGAACTATGGCTACACCTTC.

The table lists this clone with a few counts. The genes are TRBV30 and TRBJ1-6; D not resolved. From germline, CDR1 is GTSNPN and CDR2 SVGIG (reference sequence). V was trimmed by 2 bases and J by 8 bases, leaving 13 bases between them. This CDR3 has 14 amino acids. The CDR3 DNA follows: TGTGCCTGGAGTTCCCCCCGTTTGGATTCACCCCTCCACTTT. It specifies CAWSSPRLDSPLHF.

V usage is TRBV3-1 (or the pseudogene TRBV3-2) and J usage is TRBJ2-7; maybe TRBD2 (6 bases). There are 17 residues in the CDR3. Germline V lookup: CDR1 LGHDT, CDR2 YNNKEL (reference sequence). Trimming removed 1 base from V and 3 bases from J, with 19 bases in between. The CDR3 nucleotides are TGTGCCAGCAGCCAAGGGGCTCCCGGGGGTGCGAACTACGAGCAGTACGTC. This translates into CASSQGAPGGANYEQYV.

This chain joins TRBV24-1 and TRBJ1-5, with TRBD1 matching 7 bases. Per the germline V gene, CDR1 is KGHDR and CDR2 is SFDVKD. The CDR3 length is 13 residues. J gave up 7 bases and V 4 bases, and 3 bases lay outside the gene matches. The CDR3 coding sequence is TGTGCCACCAGTGACAGGGGGAAGCAGCCCCAGCATTTT. Translated, it gives CATSDRGKQPQHF.

A few counts support this clone. The genes are TRBV29-1 and TRBJ2-1; D gene unclear. Germline CDR1 is SQVTM and CDR2 is ANQGSEA. V lost 4 bases to trimming and J lost 7 bases, with 11 bases between them. This CDR3 spans 12 amino acids. CDR3 in DNA: TGCAGCGTTGGGCAATACGGGAATGAGCAGTTCTTC. Translation: CSVGQYGNEQFF.

This clone was observed a single time. The chain employs TRBV5-1 and TRBJ1-1; TRBD1 matches 7 bases. The junction had 10 bases not matched to a gene; V was cut back by 4 bases and J by 4 bases. The CDR3 spans 15 residues. Germline values: CDR1 SGHRS, CDR2 YFSETQ. CDR3 sequence (DNA): TGCGCCAGCAGCGCGAGACAGGGATCAGTCACTGAAGCTTTCTTT. It encodes CASSARQGSVTEAFF.

The gene calls are TRBV6-1 and TRBJ2-5; D remains ambiguous. Germline V gene sequence: CDR1 MNHNS, CDR2 SASEGT. Trimming shortened V by 2 bases and J by 0 bases, and 10 bases separated the two germline ends. There are 15 residues in the CDR3. CDR3 loop: CASSEWGLYQETQYF. The CDR3 nucleotides read TGTGCCAGCAGTGAATGGGGTTTGTACCAAGAGACCCAGTACTTC.

The chain is built from TRBV7-2 and TRBJ2-5; D could derive from TRBD1 or TRBD2 (6 bases each). Per germline, CDR1 SGHTA and CDR2 FQGNSA. Trimming cost V 7 bases and J 5 bases, with 20 bases left between them. The CDR3 extends over 15 amino acids. For the CDR3, the DNA is TGTGCCAGCACCCACCACCCTCGGGGGCGGGAGACCCAGTACTTC. It yields the protein CASTHHPRGRETQYF.

This chain joins TRBV7-2 and TRBJ2-2; D is perhaps TRBD2 (6 bases). Germline V CDR1 and CDR2: SGHTA, FQGNSA. V lost 2 bases to trimming and J lost 6 bases, with 19 bases between them. The CDR3 is 17 residues long. The CDR3 DNA follows: TGTGCCAGCAGCTTAAGGCTCGTGTACGGGGGTCCCGGGGAGCTGTTTTTT. Its translation is CASSLRLVYGGPGELFF.

The V call is TRBV4-1, the J call TRBJ1-4, with TRBD1 as a possible D gene (5 bases). The CDR3 is 16 residues long. Germline loops: CDR1 MGHRA, CDR2 YSYEKL. V gave up 1 base and J gave up 0 bases, with 9 bases separating them. The CDR3, as DNA: TGCGCCAGCAGCCAAGTTAGGACAACAACTAATGAAAAACTGTTTTTT. Amino acid sequence: CASSQVRTTTNEKLFF.

This chain joins TRBV24-1 and TRBJ1-6, with 11 bases that match TRBD1. This CDR3 comprises 14 residues. Germline assignment: CDR1 KGHDR and CDR2 SFDVKD. V gave up 9 bases and J gave up 7 bases; unmatched junction bases: 4. CDR3 sequence: CATRGQGDNSPLHF. The CDR3 DNA reads as TGTGCCACCCGGGGACAGGGGGACAATTCACCCCTCCACTTT.

The J gene is TRBJ1-4, the V gene TRBV5-1; a weak D match, TRBD1 (5 bases). There are 16 residues in the CDR3. Germline V gene lookup returns CDR1 SGHRS and CDR2 YFSETQ. The V and J ends lost 4 bases and 6 bases respectively, with 19 bases between them. CDR3 protein: CASSLNNRGVDEKLFF. DNA for the CDR3: TGCGCCAGCAGCCTAAACAATAGGGGTGTAGATGAAAAACTGTTTTTT.

V is TRBV12-3 or TRBV12-4 and J is TRBJ1-1; no definite D call. This CDR3 comprises 13 residues. V was cut by 3 bases and J by 2 bases, with 7 bases left in between. The CDR3 sequence is CASSFGANTEAFF. DNA of the CDR3: TGTGCCAGCAGTTTTGGAGCTAACACTGAAGCTTTCTTT.

The chain has TRBV6-5 and TRBJ1-5, with a tentative D call TRBD1 (6 bases). Looked up from germline, CDR1 is MNHEY and CDR2 is SVGAGI. Between the trimmed V and J ends, which lost 6 bases and 3 bases, there was a span of 15 bases. The CDR3 is 15 amino acids. This CDR3 is CASSLNRAPNQPQHF. CDR3 sequence (DNA): TGTGCCAGCAGCCTCAACAGGGCCCCCAATCAGCCCCAGCATTTT.

J is TRBJ2-7 and V is TRBV29-1, with 10 nucleotides matching TRBD1. The length of the CDR3 is 12 residues. Germline loops: CDR1 SQVTM, CDR2 ANQGSEA. J lost 5 bases, V lost 7 bases, and 5 bases had no gene match. The CDR3 spells CSGQGALNEQYV. The CDR3 nucleotides are TGCAGCGGACAGGGGGCCCTTAACGAGCAGTACGTC.

This clone was counted once. J is TRBJ1-4 and V is TRBV6-5; 8 bases are a match to TRBD1. This CDR3 region has 15 residues. With 0 bases clipped from V and 8 bases from J, the junction kept 5 bases outside the gene matches. The germline gives CDR1 MNHEY, CDR2 SVGAGI. Here the CDR3 DNA reads TGTGCCAGCAGTTACTCAGGACAGGGTCGAGAAAAACTGTTTTTT. This gives the protein CASSYSGQGREKLFF.

This sequence joins TRBV6-5 and TRBJ1-2; TRBD1 matches at 7 bases. V shed 5 bases and J 4 bases; nucleotides not matched to a gene: 4. CDR1 and CDR2 (germline): MNHEY, SVGAGI. The CDR3 spans 13 residues. The CDR3 is CASSRDSTYGYTF. The CDR3 DNA follows: TGTGCCAGCAGTCGGGACAGCACCTATGGCTACACCTTC.

The chain joins TRBV5-1 to TRBJ1-3; D is unclear. Germline V gives CDR1 SGHRS, CDR2 YFSETQ. V gave up 4 bases and J gave up 4 bases, with 15 bases separating them. The CDR3 length is 15 residues. This chain's CDR3 is CASSPISGGGNTIYF. Written as DNA, the CDR3 is TGCGCCAGCAGCCCGATCTCAGGAGGCGGAAACACCATATATTTT.

This clone was found once. The gene calls are TRBV19 and TRBJ1-5, with TRBD1 identical over 10 bases. The CDR3 runs 16 residues. The germline CDR1 and CDR2 sequences are LNHDA and SQIVND (reference sequence). V lost 6 bases to trimming and J lost 7 bases; unmatched junction nucleotides: 12. The CDR3 region is CASRKPGQGIQQPQHF. Written as DNA, the CDR3 is TGTGCCAGTAGGAAACCGGGACAGGGGATTCAGCAGCCCCAGCATTTT. The whole variable domain, filled in from reference TRBV19 and TRBJ1-5, reads DGGITQSPKYLFRKEGQNVTLSCEQNLNHDAMYWYRQDPGQGLRLIYYSQIVNDFQKGDIAEGYSVSREKKESFPLTVTSAQKNPTAFYLCASRKPGQGIQQPQHFGDGTRLSIL.

V and J are TRBV5-6 and TRBJ2-3, with 8 bases aligning to TRBD2. In germline, CDR1 is SGHDT, CDR2 YYEEEE. J lost 3 bases, V lost 6 bases, and 9 bases had no gene match. The CDR3 totals 15 residues. CDR3 protein: CASTTGGGLTDTQYF. The CDR3 DNA reads as TGTGCCAGCACCACGGGAGGGGGACTTACAGATACGCAGTATTTT.